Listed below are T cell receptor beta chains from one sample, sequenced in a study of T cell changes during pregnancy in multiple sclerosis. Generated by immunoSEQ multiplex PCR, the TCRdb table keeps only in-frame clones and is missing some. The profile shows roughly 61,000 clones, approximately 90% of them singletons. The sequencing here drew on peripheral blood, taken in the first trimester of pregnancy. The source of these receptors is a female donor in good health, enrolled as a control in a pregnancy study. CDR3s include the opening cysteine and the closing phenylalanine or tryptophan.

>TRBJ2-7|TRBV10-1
CASSESQRDEQYF
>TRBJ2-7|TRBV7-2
CASSTGTEVYEQYF
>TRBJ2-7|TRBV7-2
CASSFNSGNEQYF
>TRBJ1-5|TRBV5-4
CASSLQGYNQPQHF
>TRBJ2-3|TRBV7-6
CASSQLESTDTQYF
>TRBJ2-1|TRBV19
CASSPMGGQGSNEQFF
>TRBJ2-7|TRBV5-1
CASSLAVEYEQYF
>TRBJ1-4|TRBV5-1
CASGTGGSNEKLFF
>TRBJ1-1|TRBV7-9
CASSSRPGQGFTEAFF
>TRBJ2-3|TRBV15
CATSSITSTDTQYF
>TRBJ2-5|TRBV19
CASSMMVAGGPETQYF
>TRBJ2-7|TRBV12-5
CASGLRLAGSYEQYF
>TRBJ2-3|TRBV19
CASGSDTQYF
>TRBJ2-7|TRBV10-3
CAISDMTGNEQYF
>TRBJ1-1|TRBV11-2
CASSLNIGVGTNTEAFF
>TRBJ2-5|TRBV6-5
CASRNDRGRVETQYF
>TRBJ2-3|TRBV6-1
CASSESPHQDTQYF
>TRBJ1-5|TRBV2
CASSVGRDNQPQHF